This TCR beta chain was captured by sequencing in a study of blood T cell repertoires in COVID-19. Study context: Collection of acute and convalescent COVID-19 samples took place in the United States, Italy and Spain. PBMCs, B-cell-depleted T cells, or T cells were the source of the cDNA or gDNA that made up the material.

Original processing notes: Amplified reference gene primers provided the basis for estimating nucleated cell counts. Using immunoSEQ multiplex PCR, the repertoire was profiled, and TCRdb retains in-frame clones only, with some absent. The V and J calls and clone size are taken from that table; D and trimming were inferred from the DNA. Seen here are about 230,000 clones, approximately 82% observed once, and the top ten hold approximately 2.6%. The germline V gene encodes CDR1 LGHNA and CDR2 YNFKEQ. Unmatched junction bases numbered 8, after V lost 1 base and J lost 10 bases. This CDR3 is 15 amino acids long.

Specimen: peripheral blood. The V and J genes are TRBV4-2 and TRBJ2-1; 9 nucleotides line up with TRBD2. This clonotype originated in a woman in her 70s with active or convalescent COVID-19. The CDR3 spells CASSQGSGGQGEQFF. The CDR3 DNA sequence: TGTGCCAGCAGCCAAGGGAGCGGGGGGCAAGGAGAGCAGTTCTTC.